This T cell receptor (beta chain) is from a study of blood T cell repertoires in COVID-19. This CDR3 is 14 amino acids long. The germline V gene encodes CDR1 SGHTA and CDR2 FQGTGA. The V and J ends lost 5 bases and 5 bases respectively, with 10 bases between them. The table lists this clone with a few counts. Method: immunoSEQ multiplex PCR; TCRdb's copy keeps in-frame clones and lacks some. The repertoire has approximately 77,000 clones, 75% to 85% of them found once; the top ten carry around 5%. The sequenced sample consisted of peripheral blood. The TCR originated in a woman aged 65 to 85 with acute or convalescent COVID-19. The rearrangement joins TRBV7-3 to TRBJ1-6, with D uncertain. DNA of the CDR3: TGTGCCAGCAGCGCCGGTATCGATAATTCACCCCTCCACTTT. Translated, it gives CASSAGIDNSPLHF.